This T cell receptor beta chain is from a study of cytotoxic CD8 clonotypes in ibrutinib-treated CLL. On the study more broadly: Among the patients, roughly ten presented as relapsed/refractory and roughly 15 as treatment-naive; 17 to 18 showed unmutated IGHV.

Germline lookup yields CDR1 SGHVS and CDR2 FNYEAQ. Trimming shortened V by 1 base and J by 3 bases, and 13 bases separated the two germline ends. The length of the CDR3 is 15 residues. This table comes from immunoSEQ multiplex PCR, and its TCRdb copy is limited to in-frame clones, with some not included. The table has some 150,000 clones, about 78% seen once. The rearrangement uses TRBV7-6 and TRBJ2-7; D is perhaps TRBD2 (7 bases). The material was PBMCs, obtained after 24 months of ibrutinib treatment. The sequence was obtained from a human donor with chronic lymphocytic leukemia. The CDR3 DNA sequence: TGTGCCAGCAGCTTAGGGGGAGGGGGACTCTACGAGCAGTACTTC. Translated: CASSLGGGGLYEQYF.